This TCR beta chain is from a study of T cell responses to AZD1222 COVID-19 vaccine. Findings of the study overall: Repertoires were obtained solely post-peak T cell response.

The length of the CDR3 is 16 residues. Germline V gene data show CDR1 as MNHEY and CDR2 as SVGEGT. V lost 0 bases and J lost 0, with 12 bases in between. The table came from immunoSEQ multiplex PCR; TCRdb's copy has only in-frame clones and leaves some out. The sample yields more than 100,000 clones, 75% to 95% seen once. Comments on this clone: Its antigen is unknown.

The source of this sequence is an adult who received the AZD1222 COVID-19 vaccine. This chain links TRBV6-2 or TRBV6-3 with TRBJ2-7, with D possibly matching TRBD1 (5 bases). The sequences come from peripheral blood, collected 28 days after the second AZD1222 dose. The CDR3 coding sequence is TGTGCCAGCAGTTACTCGGCAGGGCTCAGCTCCTACGAGCAGTACTTC. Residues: CASSYSAGLSSYEQYF.